The next 27 T cell receptor beta chains were all read from a single sample in a study of identical twins. From the 5' RACE reads, TCRdb called clonotypes with MiXCR, one entry per CDR3 protein. The sample carries about 260,000 distinct CDR3 sequences, roughly 7% recorded once. A further study also used this sample, focusing on yellow fever vaccine responses in identical twins.

The sample was memory (CD45RO+) T cells sorted from blood. The receptors here all came from a woman under 30 in good health.

This clonotype was recorded many times. The rearrangement links TRBV4-2 to TRBJ2-6, with 9 bases lining up with TRBD1. CDR3 length equals 18 residues. V was clipped by 0 bases and J by 0 bases; unmatched bases: 3. Looked up from germline, CDR1 is LGHNA and CDR2 is YNFKEQ. The CDR3 nucleotides read TGTGCCAGCAGCCAAGACGGGACAGGGTTCTCTGGGGCCAACGTCCTGACTTTC. It yields the protein CASSQDGTGFSGANVLTF.

This clonotype showed up just a few times. J is TRBJ2-1 and V is TRBV6-5; D may be TRBD2 (5 bases). CDR3 length: 15 amino acids. Germline V CDR1 and CDR2: MNHEY, SVGAGI. V gave up 3 bases and J gave up 4 bases, with 13 bases separating them. The CDR3 bases are TGTGCCAGCAGTTATAAGGCTAGCAGTTACAATGAGCAGTTCTTC. Encoded protein: CASSYKASSYNEQFF.

The sample holds many counts of this clonotype. The rearrangement joins TRBV5-1 to TRBJ2-2; 11 nucleotides line up with TRBD1. Germline CDR1 SGHRS, CDR2 YFSETQ. Germline trimming cut 3 bases from V and 5 bases from J; bases unmatched to any gene: 3. The CDR3 is 15 residues long. CDR3 coding DNA: TGCGCCAGCAGCTCGGACAGGGGGCAAACCGGGGAGCTGTTTTTT. This translates into CASSSDRGQTGELFF.

J is TRBJ2-3 and V is TRBV20-1; TRBD2 aligns across 14 bases. V was clipped by 1 base and J by 5 bases; unmatched bases: 11. Germline V gives CDR1 DFQATT, CDR2 SNEGSKA (reference sequence). The CDR3 sequence is 18 residues long. The CDR3: CSARATGTSGSFQDTQYF. In DNA form, the CDR3 reads TGCAGTGCTAGAGCCACCGGGACTAGCGGGAGCTTTCAAGATACGCAGTATTTT.

This clonotype occurred many times. The J gene is TRBJ2-5, the V gene TRBV10-3; 10 nucleotides align to TRBD1. The CDR3 loop spans 14 amino acids. CDR1 is ENHRY and CDR2 is SYGVKD in the germline V gene. J gave up 3 bases and V 4 bases, and 2 bases lay outside the gene matches. CDR3 amino acids: CAISGTGGEETQYF. Written as DNA, the CDR3 is TGTGCCATCAGTGGGACAGGGGGGGAAGAGACCCAGTACTTC.

This chain connects TRBV6-1 to TRBJ2-2; D gene unclear. Germline CDR1 and CDR2: MNHNS and SASEGT. The CDR3 is 14 residues long. V shed 8 bases and J shed 0 bases, with 10 bases lying between them. CDR3 bases: TGTGCCAGCTTCGGCGGAGCGAACACCGGGGAGCTGTTTTTT. Its translation: CASFGGANTGELFF.

The rearrangement joins TRBV11-1 to TRBJ2-7, with 10 bases aligning to TRBD2. V shed 5 bases and J 3 bases; nucleotides not matched to a gene: 7. The CDR3 contains 15 residues. The germline V gene has CDR1 SGHAT and CDR2 FQDESV (reference sequence). This chain's CDR3 is CASSQSGTSVYEQYF. CDR3 bases: TGTGCCAGCAGCCAGTCCGGGACTAGCGTCTACGAGCAGTACTTC.

The V gene is TRBV3-1, the J gene TRBJ2-7, with no clear D. This CDR3 region has 17 residues. Germline CDR1 and CDR2: LGHDT and YNNKEL (reference sequence). The germline V and J ends were trimmed by 2 bases and 0 bases, with 17 bases remaining between them. The CDR3 spells CASSQLPPASSSYEQYF. In DNA form, the CDR3 reads TGTGCCAGCAGCCAATTACCGCCCGCGTCAAGCTCCTACGAGCAGTACTTC.

This clonotype was counted many times. This chain connects TRBV7-7 to TRBJ1-2, with no clear D. The V end lost 0 bases, the J end lost 2 bases, and 7 bases lay between the germline ends. The germline gives CDR1 SSHAT, CDR2 FNYEAQ (reference sequence). The CDR3 runs 14 residues. CDR3 in DNA: TGTGCCAGCAGCTTAGCAGCCGTAAACTATGGCTACACCTTC. Amino acids: CASSLAAVNYGYTF. The full variable domain, in which reference TRBV7-7 and TRBJ1-2 provide the parts outside the CDR3, is GAGVSQSPRYKVTKRGQDVTLRCDPISSHATLYWYQQALGQGPEFLTYFNYEAQPDKSGLPSDRFSAERPEGSISTLTIQRTEQRDSAMYRCASSLAAVNYGYTFGSGTRLTVV.

This clonotype appeared many times. The chain combines TRBV18 with TRBJ2-4; D unresolved. The germline V gene encodes CDR1 KGHSH and CDR2 LQKENI. The CDR3 is 12 residues long. Trimming removed 2 bases from V and 8 bases from J, with 7 bases in between. The CDR3 region is CASSPSGDIQYF. CDR3 DNA: TGTGCCAGCTCACCAAGTGGAGACATTCAGTACTTC.

CDR3 DNA: TGTGCCAGCAGTGAAGCGCAGACAGCGCTCTATGGCTACACCTTC. It is translated as CASSEAQTALYGYTF. This chain uses TRBV6-1 with TRBJ1-2, with a tentative D call TRBD1 (5 bases). This CDR3 has 15 amino acids. V lost 0 bases and J 4 bases, leaving 12 bases between the germline ends. Per germline, CDR1 MNHNS and CDR2 SASEGT.

J is TRBJ1-1 and V is TRBV6-1, with 7 bases aligning to TRBD1. CDR3 size: 16 residues. CDR1 MNHNS and CDR2 SASEGT come from the germline V gene. V lost 6 bases, J lost 4 bases, and 14 bases stayed unmatched. CDR3 residues: CASRTLYRGKGTEAFF. The CDR3 DNA follows: TGTGCCAGCAGAACTCTTTACAGGGGAAAGGGCACTGAAGCTTTCTTT.

V and J are TRBV24-1 and TRBJ1-2; maybe TRBD1 (6 bases). This CDR3 comprises 13 residues. The V and J ends lost 2 bases and 12 bases respectively, with 15 bases between them. Germline CDR1 is KGHDR and CDR2 is SFDVKD. The CDR3 sequence: CATSDSLGHGNTF. CDR3 bases: TGTGCCACCAGTGATTCTCTGGGACACGGCAACACCTTC.

V gene TRBV5-1 combines with J gene TRBJ2-3; 7 bases fit TRBD2. This CDR3 spans 16 amino acids. CDR1 SGHRS and CDR2 YFSETQ come from the germline V gene. Trimming at V came to 4 bases and at J to 3 bases, leaving 11 bases not matched to a gene. The CDR3 region is CASSHRGGEVTDTQYF. The CDR3 region has the DNA TGCGCCAGCAGCCACCGGGGAGGGGAGGTAACAGATACGCAGTATTTT.

The chain carries TRBV28 and TRBJ2-1; perhaps D is TRBD1 or TRBD2 (6 bases each). The V end lost 0 bases, the J end lost 5 bases, and 17 bases lay between the germline ends. CDR1 and CDR2 from the germline V gene are MDHEN and SYDVKM. There are 17 residues in the CDR3. The CDR3 protein is CASSLWGGESVHNEQFF. For the CDR3, the DNA is TGTGCCAGCAGTTTATGGGGGGGCGAGTCTGTCCACAATGAGCAGTTCTTC.

This sequence joins TRBV4-1 and TRBJ2-1, with unresolved D. Trimming shortened V by 11 bases and J by 8 bases, and 4 bases separated the two germline ends. Germline-derived CDR1 and CDR2 are MGHRA and YSYEKL. CDR3 length equals 8 residues. The CDR3 nucleotides are TGCGCCTTAGATGAGCAGTTCTTC. Translation: CALDEQFF.

This clonotype has a count of ten or more. The rearrangement joins TRBV12-5 to TRBJ2-7, with D possibly TRBD1 on 5 matching bases. V lost 8 bases, J lost 3 bases, and 11 bases lay in between. The germline CDR1 and CDR2 sequences are LGHNT and FRNRAP. The CDR3 loop spans 12 amino acids. The DNA of the CDR3 is TGTGCTAGTAGTCAGGGCCACTACGAGCAGTACTTC. It is translated as CASSQGHYEQYF.

The chain joins TRBV4-2 to TRBJ2-5, with D maybe TRBD1 (5 bases). The CDR3 loop spans 15 amino acids. Germline V gene lookup returns CDR1 LGHNA and CDR2 YNFKEQ. V shed 0 bases and J shed 9 bases, with 17 bases lying between them. CDR3 nucleotides: TGTGCCAGCAGCCAAGATTTAGCCACTGGGGCGGCCCAGTACTTC. This encodes CASSQDLATGAAQYF.

Ten or more counts support this clonotype. The chain links TRBV2 to TRBJ1-1; D possibly corresponds to TRBD1 (6 bases). The CDR3 is 14 residues long. CDR1 is SNHLY and CDR2 is FYNNEI in the germline V gene. Trimming removed 3 bases from V and 0 bases from J, with 8 bases in between. Written as DNA, the CDR3 is TGTGCCAGCAGTGATAGGACAGTGAACACTGAAGCTTTCTTT. This sequence encodes CASSDRTVNTEAFF.

This clonotype was observed a few times. This sequence joins TRBV7-2 and TRBJ2-3; D call uncertain. Germline-derived CDR1 and CDR2 are SGHTA and FQGNSA. V was trimmed by 5 bases and J by 6 bases, leaving 18 bases between them. The CDR3 sequence is 15 residues long. This CDR3 is CASSPQRLLDDTQYF. CDR3 in DNA: TGTGCCAGCAGCCCCCAACGGTTGCTAGACGATACGCAGTATTTT.

The chain is built from TRBV11-1 and TRBJ2-1; 7 positions agree with TRBD2. This CDR3 is 17 amino acids long. Looked up from germline, CDR1 is SGHAT and CDR2 is FQDESV (reference sequence). The J segment lost 7 bases and the V segment lost 1 base, leaving 13 bases of the junction unmatched. The DNA for the CDR3 is TGTGCCAGCAGCTTAGGCGGGGGAGGCCTAATTCTGAATGAGCAGTTCTTC. This sequence encodes CASSLGGGGLILNEQFF.

This clonotype showed up just a few times. The chain joins TRBV2 to TRBJ1-1; the D gene is possibly TRBD1 (6 bases). V lost 2 bases and J 5 bases, leaving 9 bases between the germline ends. The CDR3 loop spans 13 amino acids. Germline V gene sequence: CDR1 SNHLY, CDR2 FYNNEI. The DNA for the CDR3 is TGTGCCAGCAGTGAAAGGGGGTTAACTGAAGCTTTCTTT. It specifies CASSERGLTEAFF.

This clonotype was detected ten times or more. V usage is TRBV5-1 and J usage is TRBJ2-7; 11 bases are shared with TRBD2. Trimming at V came to 2 bases and at J to 4 bases, leaving 11 bases not matched to a gene. In germline, CDR1 is SGHRS, CDR2 YFSETQ. The CDR3 has 17 residues. CDR3 bases: TGCGCCAGCAGCTTAGGGACTAGCGGAATTGGAGGTTACGAGCAGTACTTC. Translated: CASSLGTSGIGGYEQYF.

This clonotype was detected a few times. This rearrangement joins TRBV10-3 to TRBJ2-3; no firm D call. Germline CDR1 is ENHRY and CDR2 is SYGVKD. V gave up 3 bases and J gave up 6 bases, with 10 bases separating them. This CDR3 has 13 residues. This CDR3 is CAISELSGDTQYF. CDR3 sequence (DNA): TGTGCCATCAGTGAACTATCTGGGGATACGCAGTATTTT.

This clonotype was observed a few times. The V call is TRBV7-3, the J call TRBJ2-7; 9 nucleotides align to TRBD2. Germline CDR1 and CDR2: SGHTA and FQGTGA. The CDR3 extends over 15 amino acids. V was pared by 5 bases and J by 4 bases, with 9 bases of the junction left unmatched. CDR3 sequence: CASSQRAGGGYEQYF. CDR3 DNA sequence: TGTGCCAGCAGCCAACGAGCGGGAGGTGGATACGAGCAGTACTTC.

The V call is TRBV2, the J call TRBJ1-1; maybe TRBD1 (6 bases). Germline V gene lookup returns CDR1 SNHLY and CDR2 FYNNEI. V was trimmed by 7 bases and J by 9 bases, leaving 9 bases between them. There are 10 residues in the CDR3. The CDR3 nucleotides are TGTGCCAGCATTCGGGACAAAGCTTTCTTT. This sequence encodes CASIRDKAFF.

This clonotype was recorded a few times. The CDR3 coding sequence is TGCAGTGCTAGGGAGATCGGGACTAGCGGGGGGAGGAATGAGCAGTTCTTC. It is translated as CSAREIGTSGGRNEQFF. The chain carries TRBV20-1 and TRBJ2-1; 15 nucleotides line up with TRBD2. Germline lookup yields CDR1 DFQATT and CDR2 SNEGSKA (reference sequence). The CDR3 runs 17 residues. V shed 3 bases and J 7 bases; nucleotides not matched to a gene: 10.